This TCR beta chain was observed in a study of shared clonotypes between healthy human individuals. Some clones are missing from TCRdb's copy, which holds only in-frame ones; the method was immunoSEQ multiplex PCR. The data show 1,100,000 or so clones, around three quarters seen once. Germline assignment: CDR1 SGHRS and CDR2 YFSETQ. The CDR3 sequence is 17 residues long. V dropped 6 bases and J dropped 1; count of bases not matched to a gene: 5. Sequencing was performed on memory CD4+ T cells from PBMCs. Sample subset: CD45RA-negative fraction. The TCR originated in a man between 18 and 35 years old in good health. Some clones in this sample may be carry-over from other donors' samples. V and J are TRBV5-1 and TRBJ2-6, with 12 bases that match TRBD2. In nucleotides, the CDR3 is TGCGCCAGCACCCAGACTAGCGGGAGTTCTGGGGCCAACGTCCTGACTTTC. Translated: CASTQTSGSSGANVLTF. The complete variable domain, with remaining parts taken from reference TRBV5-1 and TRBJ2-6, reads KAGVTQTPRYLIKTRGQQVTLSCSPISGHRSVSWYQQTPGQGLQFLFEYFSETQRNKGNFPGRFSGRQFSNSRSEMNVSTLELGDSALYLCASTQTSGSSGANVLTFGAGSRLTVL.